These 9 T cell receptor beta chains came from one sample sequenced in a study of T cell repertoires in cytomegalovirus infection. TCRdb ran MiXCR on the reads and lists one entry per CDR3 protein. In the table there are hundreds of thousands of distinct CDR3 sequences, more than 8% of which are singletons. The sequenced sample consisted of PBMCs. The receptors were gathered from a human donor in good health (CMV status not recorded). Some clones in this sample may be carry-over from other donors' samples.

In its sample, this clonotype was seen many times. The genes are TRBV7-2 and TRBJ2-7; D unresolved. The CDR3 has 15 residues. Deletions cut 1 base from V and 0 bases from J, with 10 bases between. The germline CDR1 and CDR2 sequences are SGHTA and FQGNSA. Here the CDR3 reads CASSLVGGYSYEQYF. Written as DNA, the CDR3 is TGTGCCAGCAGCTTAGTTGGTGGCTACTCCTACGAGCAGTACTTC.

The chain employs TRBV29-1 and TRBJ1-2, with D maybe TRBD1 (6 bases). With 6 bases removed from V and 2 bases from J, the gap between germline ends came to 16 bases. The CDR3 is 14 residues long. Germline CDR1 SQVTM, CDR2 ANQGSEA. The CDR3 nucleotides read TGCAGCGTCCTAACAGGGAACTTAAACTATGGCTACACCTTC. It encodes CSVLTGNLNYGYTF.

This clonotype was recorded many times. The CDR3 region has the DNA TGTGCCAGCAGAATCGGGGGGGGATCGGGGGTAGAGACCCAGTACTTC. Translating gives CASRIGGGSGVETQYF. The gene calls are TRBV7-2 and TRBJ2-5; TRBD2 matches 8 bases. CDR1 and CDR2 from the germline V gene are SGHTA and FQGNSA. The CDR3 consists of 16 residues. The V gene end was trimmed by 6 bases and the J gene end by 4 bases; junction bases not matched to a gene: 13.

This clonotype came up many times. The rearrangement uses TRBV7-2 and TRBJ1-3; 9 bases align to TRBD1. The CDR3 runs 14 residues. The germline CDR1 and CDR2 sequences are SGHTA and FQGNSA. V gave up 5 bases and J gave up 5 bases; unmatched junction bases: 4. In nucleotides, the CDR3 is TGTGCCAGCAGCATGGGACAGGGTCGAAACACCATATATTTT. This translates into CASSMGQGRNTIYF.

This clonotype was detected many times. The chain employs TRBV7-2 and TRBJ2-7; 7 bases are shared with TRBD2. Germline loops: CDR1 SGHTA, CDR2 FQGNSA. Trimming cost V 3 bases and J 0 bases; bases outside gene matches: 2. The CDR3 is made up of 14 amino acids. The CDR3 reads CASSFGGISYEQYF. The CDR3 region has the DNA TGTGCCAGCAGCTTCGGGGGGATCTCCTACGAGCAGTACTTC.

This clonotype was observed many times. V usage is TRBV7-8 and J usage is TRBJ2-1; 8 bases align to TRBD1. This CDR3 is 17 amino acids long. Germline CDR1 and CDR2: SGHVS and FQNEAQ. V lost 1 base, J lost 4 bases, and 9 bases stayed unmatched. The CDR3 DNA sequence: TGTGCCAGCAGCTTAGTGGTGGGGGGACAGGCGTACAATGAGCAGTTCTTC. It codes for CASSLVVGGQAYNEQFF. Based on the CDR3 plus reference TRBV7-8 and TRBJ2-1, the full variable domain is GAGVSQSPRYKVAKRGQDVALRCDPISGHVSLFWYQQALGQGPEFLTYFQNEAQLDKSGLPSDRFFAERPEGSVSTLKIQRTQQEDSAVYLCASSLVVGGQAYNEQFFGPGTRLTVL.

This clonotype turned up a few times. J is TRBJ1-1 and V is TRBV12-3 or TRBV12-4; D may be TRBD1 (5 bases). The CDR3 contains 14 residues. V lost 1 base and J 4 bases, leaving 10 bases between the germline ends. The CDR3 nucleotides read TGTGCCAGCAGTTTAGTAGGGGCCGCCACTGAAGCTTTCTTT. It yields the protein CASSLVGAATEAFF.

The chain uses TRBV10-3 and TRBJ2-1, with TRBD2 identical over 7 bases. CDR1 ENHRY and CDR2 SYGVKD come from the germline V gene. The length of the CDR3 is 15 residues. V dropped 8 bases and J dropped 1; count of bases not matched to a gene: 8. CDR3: CAIGGGETSYNEQFF. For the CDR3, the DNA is TGTGCCATCGGTGGGGGGGAAACATCCTACAATGAGCAGTTCTTC.

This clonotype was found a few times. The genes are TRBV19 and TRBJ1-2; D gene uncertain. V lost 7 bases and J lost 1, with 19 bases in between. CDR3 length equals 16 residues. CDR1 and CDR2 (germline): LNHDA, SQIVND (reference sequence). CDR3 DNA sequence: TGTGCCAGTAATCCATGGGCCCGGGAACGTAACTATGGCTACACCTTC. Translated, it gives CASNPWARERNYGYTF.